This TCR beta chain was sequenced for a study of identical twins. Template switching added a universal primer binding site, and final cDNA carried unique molecular identifiers. TCRdb reprocessed the 5' RACE reads via MiXCR and lists one record per CDR3 protein. Here the sample spans 1.5 million to 2 million distinct CDR3 sequences, about 32% being singletons. Study conclusions and caveats: The study based its conclusions on cross-sectional statistical analysis and did not follow the same donors. Clonotypes of the beta chain that were abundant in cord blood carried fewer insertions (memory repertoires showed none).

Points on this clonotype: Its antigen is not identified.

CDR1 SEHNR and CDR2 FQNEAQ come from the germline V gene (reference sequence). The V gene lost 4 bases and the J gene lost 5 bases, with 12 bases spanning the gap. CDR3 length: 14 residues. Sequences were obtained from cord blood. V and J are TRBV7-9 and TRBJ1-5; D is possibly TRBD1 (6 bases). This sequence originates from a newborn girl in good health. The CDR3 loop reads CASSSIGGHQPQHF. The DNA for the CDR3 is TGTGCCAGCAGCTCAATAGGGGGACATCAGCCCCAGCATTTT.